The rows below give T cell receptor beta chains drawn from one sample of a study of CD8 T cells in Susac syndrome. TCRdb passed the immunoSEQ multiplex PCR reads through MiXCR, listing each CDR3 protein once. The sample comprises approximately 120,000 distinct CDR3 sequences, over 85% of which are singletons, and approximately 0.29% rests with the top ten. What was sequenced was CD8+ T cells from PBMCs. All receptors derive from a human donor with multiple sclerosis. CDR3s include the opening cysteine and the closing phenylalanine or tryptophan. Fields, in order: V gene, D gene, clone size, J gene, CDR3 protein, CDR3 DNA. A D gene is named only where the DNA matches it firmly. Clone size is given for some rows only: seen once, a few or many times, or a class if the clone is expanded.

V: TRBV6-1
D: TRBD1
size: .
J: TRBJ2-7
CDR3: CASSERDSNEQYF
DNA: TGTGCCAGCAGTGAAAGGGACAGCAACGAGCAGTACTTC

V: TRBV27
D: .
size: few
J: TRBJ1-1
CDR3: CASSLYRVGTEAFF
DNA: TGTGCCAGCAGTTTGTACAGGGTCGGGACTGAAGCTTTCTTT

V: TRBV19
D: TRBD1
size: once
J: TRBJ1-4
CDR3: CASNPKDRYNEKLFF
DNA: TGTGCCAGTAATCCTAAGGACAGGTATAATGAAAAACTGTTTTTT

V: TRBV4-1
D: .
size: .
J: TRBJ2-5
CDR3: CASSRTNQETQYF
DNA: TGCGCCAGCAGCCGGACGAACCAAGAGACCCAGTACTTC

V: TRBV7-6
D: .
size: once
J: TRBJ1-2
CDR3: CASSSSETNYGYTF
DNA: TGTGCCAGCAGCTCTTCGGAGACTAACTATGGCTACACCTTC

V: TRBV20-1
D: .
size: .
J: TRBJ2-1
CDR3: CSARGGSYNEQFF
DNA: TGCAGTGCTCGAGGGGGCTCCTACAATGAGCAGTTCTTC

V: TRBV5-8
D: TRBD1
size: .
J: TRBJ1-1
CDR3: CASSIGQGEAFF
DNA: TGTGCCAGCAGCATAGGACAGGGGGAAGCTTTCTTT

V: TRBV20-1
D: TRBD1
size: .
J: TRBJ2-7
CDR3: CSARPQGARYEQYF
DNA: TGCAGTGCTAGACCCCAGGGGGCGCGCTACGAGCAGTACTTC

V: TRBV24-1
D: .
size: .
J: TRBJ2-3
CDR3: CATNSGRTDTQYF
DNA: TGTGCCACCAACTCCGGCCGCACAGATACGCAGTATTTT

V: TRBV6-1
D: .
size: .
J: TRBJ2-2
CDR3: CASSELIAGELFF
DNA: TGTGCCAGCAGTGAATTAATCGCCGGGGAGCTGTTTTTT

V: TRBV7-9
D: TRBD2
size: .
J: TRBJ2-7
CDR3: CASSWPQRGVEQYF
DNA: TGTGCCAGCAGCTGGCCCCAGCGGGGGGTAGAGCAGTACTTC

V: TRBV4-1
D: .
size: .
J: TRBJ2-7
CDR3: CASSHYRGSYEQYF
DNA: TGCGCCAGCAGTCATTATCGGGGCTCCTACGAGCAGTACTTC

V: TRBV9
D: TRBD2
size: .
J: TRBJ2-2
CDR3: CASEAGGGELFF
DNA: TGTGCCAGTGAAGCGGGAGGCGGGGAGCTGTTTTTT

V: TRBV12-3/TRBV12-4
D: .
size: few
J: TRBJ2-3
CDR3: CASSLGVSTDTQYF
DNA: TGTGCCAGCAGTTTAGGTGTTTCCACAGATACGCAGTATTTT

V: TRBV7-9
D: .
size: .
J: TRBJ1-2
CDR3: CASSHWTELNYGYTF
DNA: TGTGCCAGCAGCCACTGGACCGAACTGAACTATGGCTACACCTTC

V: TRBV11-2
D: TRBD1
size: .
J: TRBJ2-7
CDR3: CASSEGQLYEQYF
DNA: TGTGCCAGCAGCGAGGGACAGCTCTACGAGCAGTACTTC

V: TRBV4-1
D: .
size: .
J: TRBJ2-1
CDR3: CASSQEGGGRHEQFF
DNA: TGCGCCAGCAGCCAAGAGGGTGGAGGGCGGCATGAGCAGTTCTTC

V: TRBV4-1
D: .
size: .
J: TRBJ2-5
CDR3: CASSQDGVFTRETQYF
DNA: TGCGCCAGCAGCCAAGATGGCGTTTTTACGAGGGAGACCCAGTACTTC

V: TRBV29-1
D: .
size: .
J: TRBJ2-4
CDR3: CSVEGRGGRAKNIQYF
DNA: TGCAGCGTTGAAGGGAGGGGTGGTCGGGCCAAAAACATTCAGTACTTC

V: TRBV5-6
D: TRBD2
size: .
J: TRBJ2-7
CDR3: CASSLGTRSHEQYF
DNA: TGTGCCAGCAGCTTGGGGACTAGGAGTCACGAGCAGTACTTC

V: TRBV3-1
D: .
size: .
J: TRBJ2-1
CDR3: CASSQETHNEQFF
DNA: TGTGCCAGCAGCCAAGAAACTCACAATGAGCAGTTCTTC

V: TRBV10-3
D: .
size: .
J: TRBJ2-1
CDR3: CAISDGQYNEQFF
DNA: TGTGCCATCAGTGATGGTCAATACAATGAGCAGTTCTTC

V: TRBV5-1
D: .
size: .
J: TRBJ2-3
CDR3: CASSLVYSGAPSTDTQYF
DNA: TGCGCCAGCAGCTTGGTGTATTCCGGGGCCCCTAGCACAGATACGCAGTATTTT

V: TRBV9
D: TRBD1
size: .
J: TRBJ1-1
CDR3: CASSARSTPGGDSTEAFF
DNA: TGTGCCAGCAGCGCCCGTAGTACCCCAGGGGGAGATTCCACTGAAGCTTTCTTT

V: TRBV9
D: .
size: .
J: TRBJ2-4
CDR3: CASSLRGHLGNIQYF
DNA: TGTGCCAGCAGCCTCCGGGGGCATCTGGGAAACATTCAGTACTTC

V: TRBV4-1
D: .
size: once
J: TRBJ2-2
CDR3: CASSQGQNTGELFF
DNA: TGCGCCAGCAGCCAAGGGCAAAACACCGGGGAGCTGTTTTTT

V: TRBV9
D: TRBD2
size: .
J: TRBJ2-1
CDR3: CASSTQGGRADEQFF
DNA: TGTGCCAGCAGCACCCAGGGCGGGAGGGCCGATGAGCAGTTCTTC

V: TRBV9
D: .
size: .
J: TRBJ1-4
CDR3: CASSARGSPNEKLFF
DNA: TGTGCCAGCAGCGCCCGAGGGAGCCCTAATGAAAAACTGTTTTTT

V: TRBV13
D: .
size: .
J: TRBJ2-5
CDR3: CASSSRRDSEETQYF
DNA: TGTGCCAGCAGCTCCAGACGGGATTCGGAAGAGACCCAGTACTTC

V: TRBV5-6
D: .
size: .
J: TRBJ2-1
CDR3: CASHVGDVSYNEQFF
DNA: TGTGCCAGCCACGTGGGGGACGTATCCTACAATGAGCAGTTCTTC

V: TRBV27
D: .
size: .
J: TRBJ1-4
CDR3: CASRTYRDEKLFF
DNA: TGTGCCAGCAGAACCTACAGGGATGAAAAACTGTTTTTT

V: TRBV5-1
D: .
size: .
J: TRBJ1-1
CDR3: CASCAGGGYTEAFF
DNA: TGCGCCAGCTGCGCAGGAGGTGGCTACACTGAAGCTTTCTTT

V: TRBV29-1
D: TRBD1
size: .
J: TRBJ2-3
CDR3: CSVTGQATDTQYF
DNA: TGCAGCGTTACCGGACAGGCCACAGATACGCAGTATTTT

V: TRBV4-1
D: .
size: .
J: TRBJ1-4
CDR3: CASSPLEGNEKLFF
DNA: TGCGCCAGCAGCCCCCTTGAGGGTAATGAAAAACTGTTTTTT

V: TRBV13
D: .
size: .
J: TRBJ1-6
CDR3: CASLHHSESYNSPLHF
DNA: TGTGCCAGCCTTCATCACTCGGAGTCCTATAATTCACCCCTCCACTTT

V: TRBV5-1
D: TRBD1
size: .
J: TRBJ2-7
CDR3: CASSYDRGPYEQYF
DNA: TGCGCCAGCAGTTACGACAGGGGGCCCTACGAGCAGTACTTC

V: TRBV5-1
D: TRBD1
size: .
J: TRBJ2-7
CDR3: CASSSTDRGAYEQYF
DNA: TGCGCCAGCAGCTCGACGGACAGGGGCGCCTACGAGCAGTACTTC

V: TRBV7-9
D: TRBD1
size: .
J: TRBJ1-1
CDR3: CASSLTGDEAFF
DNA: TGTGCCAGCAGCTTGACAGGGGATGAAGCTTTCTTT

V: TRBV13
D: .
size: .
J: TRBJ2-2
CDR3: CASSSLGGYNTGELFF
DNA: TGTGCCAGCAGTTCCTTGGGGGGCTATAACACCGGGGAGCTGTTTTTT

V: TRBV7-8
D: .
size: .
J: TRBJ1-5
CDR3: CASSLATDSNQPQHF
DNA: TGTGCCAGCAGCTTAGCCACAGATAGCAATCAGCCCCAGCATTTT

V: TRBV7-9
D: TRBD1
size: .
J: TRBJ1-1
CDR3: CASSNTRGPTEAFF
DNA: TGTGCCAGCAGCAACACCAGGGGGCCCACTGAAGCTTTCTTT

V: TRBV27
D: TRBD1
size: .
J: TRBJ2-3
CDR3: CASSLADREVMDTQYF
DNA: TGTGCCAGCAGTTTAGCGGACAGGGAAGTGATGGATACGCAGTATTTT

V: TRBV28
D: TRBD2
size: once
J: TRBJ2-1
CDR3: CASNLAGSYNEQFF
DNA: TGTGCCAGCAACCTAGCGGGGTCCTACAATGAGCAGTTCTTC

V: TRBV24-1
D: TRBD1
size: once
J: TRBJ2-2
CDR3: CATSAGRGLLIDGELFF
DNA: TGTGCCACCAGTGCGGGCAGGGGGCTTCTGATAGACGGGGAGCTGTTTTTT

V: TRBV11-2
D: .
size: .
J: TRBJ2-3
CDR3: CASSPETPIGMNTDTQYF
DNA: TGTGCCAGCAGCCCTGAGACCCCCATCGGGATGAACACAGATACGCAGTATTTT

V: TRBV7-9
D: .
size: .
J: TRBJ1-2
CDR3: CASSYSHGYTF
DNA: TGTGCCAGCAGCTATTCTCATGGCTACACCTTC

V: TRBV9
D: TRBD2
size: .
J: TRBJ2-1
CDR3: CASSPSGGAGYNEQFF
DNA: TGTGCCAGCAGCCCCAGCGGGGGGGCCGGTTACAATGAGCAGTTCTTC

V: TRBV11-2
D: .
size: .
J: TRBJ1-5
CDR3: CASSTTGSGPQHF
DNA: TGTGCCAGCAGCACGACAGGATCAGGGCCCCAGCATTTT

V: TRBV29-1
D: TRBD1
size: .
J: TRBJ2-1
CDR3: CSVADREINEQFF
DNA: TGCAGCGTGGCGGACAGGGAGATCAATGAGCAGTTCTTC

V: TRBV2
D: TRBD1
size: .
J: TRBJ2-2
CDR3: CASSEFHPFHRGADTGELFF
DNA: TGTGCCAGCAGTGAATTTCACCCCTTTCACAGGGGCGCGGACACCGGGGAGCTGTTTTTT

V: TRBV7-9
D: TRBD1
size: .
J: TRBJ1-5
CDR3: CASSLGTGTGGNQPQHF
DNA: TGTGCCAGCAGCTTAGGGACCGGGACAGGCGGCAATCAGCCCCAGCATTTT

V: TRBV24-1
D: .
size: .
J: TRBJ1-2
CDR3: CAISEGNYGYTF
DNA: TGTGCCATCTCCGAGGGGAACTATGGCTACACCTTC

V: TRBV14
D: TRBD1
size: .
J: TRBJ2-7
CDR3: CASSPNRDSSYEQYF
DNA: TGTGCCAGCAGCCCGAATAGGGACAGCTCCTACGAGCAGTACTTC

V: TRBV6-1
D: TRBD1
size: .
J: TRBJ2-5
CDR3: CASSLITGGEETQYF
DNA: TGTGCCAGCAGCCTAATTACAGGGGGCGAAGAGACCCAGTACTTC

V: TRBV30
D: .
size: .
J: TRBJ2-6
CDR3: CAWSVQGSPQNSGANVLTF
DNA: TGTGCCTGGAGTGTACAGGGCAGCCCTCAGAACTCTGGGGCCAACGTCCTGACTTTC